These 23 T cell receptor beta chains share one sample of origin, sequenced in a study of T cell responses to AZD1222 COVID-19 vaccine. Assay used: immunoSEQ multiplex PCR; TCRdb lists only in-frame clones, some missing. The sample carries some 170,000 clones, 90% recorded once. Material: peripheral blood, obtained 28 days after the second dose of the MenACWY control vaccine. The receptors here all came from an adult who received the MenACWY meningococcal vaccine as a control.

This sequence joins TRBV29-1 and TRBJ2-7; 8 bases agree with TRBD2. Germline assignment: CDR1 SQVTM and CDR2 ANQGSEA. Trimming removed 4 bases from V and 6 bases from J; junction bases left unmatched: 5. This CDR3 spans 12 amino acids. The CDR3 loop reads CSVVREGIEQYF. CDR3 DNA: TGCAGCGTTGTCCGGGAGGGTATCGAGCAGTACTTC.

This clone showed up just once. This sequence joins TRBV11-3 and TRBJ2-3; TRBD2 agrees at 10 bases. The germline V gene encodes CDR1 SGHNT and CDR2 YENEEA. V shed 3 bases, J shed 1 base, and the junction held 4 bases outside the gene matches. CDR3 size: 16 residues. CDR3 loop: CASSFGLAGGTDTQYF. CDR3 in DNA: TGTGCCAGCAGCTTCGGCCTAGCGGGAGGCACAGATACGCAGTATTTT.

This chain uses TRBV7-8 with TRBJ2-3; 8 bases agree with TRBD2. Trimming took 2 bases from V and 6 from J; bases not matched to a gene: 7. Germline V gives CDR1 SGHVS, CDR2 FQNEAQ. There are 15 residues in the CDR3. The CDR3 DNA is TGTGCCAGCAGCTTAAGTGAGCGGGAGTTGGATACGCAGTATTTT. It is translated as CASSLSERELDTQYF.

The J gene is TRBJ1-5, the V gene TRBV3-1 (or the pseudogene TRBV3-2); D gene ambiguous. Germline CDR1 and CDR2: LGHDT and YNNKEL (reference sequence). V was clipped by 2 bases and J by 7 bases, with 12 bases between them. The CDR3 loop spans 14 amino acids. Here the CDR3 DNA reads TGTGCCAGCAGCCAATCCGGACCGGGACAGCCCCAGCATTTT. Translation: CASSQSGPGQPQHF.

The genes are TRBV20-1 and TRBJ2-5, with D hard to call. Trimming pared 3 bases from V and 2 bases from J, leaving 16 bases between. Germline V gene data show CDR1 as DFQATT and CDR2 as SNEGSKA (reference sequence). The CDR3 is made up of 15 amino acids. The CDR3 sequence is CSASRSAGLQETQYF. In nucleotides, the CDR3 is TGCAGTGCTAGTCGGTCTGCCGGGCTGCAAGAGACCCAGTACTTC.

This sequence joins TRBV19 and TRBJ1-2; D unresolved. The CDR3 has 14 residues. CDR1 is LNHDA, CDR2 SQIVND, per germline (reference sequence). Trimming left V 3 bases short and J 8 bases short, with 16 bases between. CDR3 nucleotide sequence: TGTGCCAGTAGTATCCCCGTTCGCGGGAGCGGCTACACCTTC. Its protein product is CASSIPVRGSGYTF.

This clone was recorded once. The chain is built from TRBV5-4 and TRBJ1-1; D might be TRBD1 (6 bases). From germline, CDR1 is SGHNT and CDR2 YYREEE (reference sequence). The CDR3 extends over 17 amino acids. V lost 3 bases and J 8 bases, leaving 26 bases between the germline ends. In nucleotides, the CDR3 is TGTGCCAGCAGCTGGGCCCTGGGAGGGGGGAGTGCGATGGAAGCTTTCTTT. It encodes CASSWALGGGSAMEAFF.

J is TRBJ1-1 and V is TRBV23-1; weak D call: TRBD1 (5 bases). TRBV23-1 is sorted into the ORF group, with uncertain function. CDR3 length: 14 amino acids. V lost 7 bases and J lost 1, with 13 bases in between. The CDR3 reads CASTPRGANTEAFF. In DNA form, the CDR3 reads TGCGCCAGCACCCCGAGAGGGGCGAACACTGAAGCTTTCTTT.

V is TRBV7-2 and J is TRBJ1-3, with TRBD1 matching over 7 bases. The V and J ends lost 5 bases and 2 bases, in that order; junction bases with no gene match: 12. The germline CDR1 and CDR2 sequences are SGHTA and FQGNSA. This CDR3 spans 17 amino acids. CDR3 sequence reads: CASSAQQGWLTGNTIYF. CDR3 in DNA: TGTGCCAGCAGCGCCCAACAGGGGTGGCTCACTGGAAACACCATATATTTT.

V gene TRBV5-4 combines with J gene TRBJ2-7; 10 nucleotides match TRBD1. The CDR3 has 16 residues. V was clipped by 1 base and J by 3 bases; unmatched bases: 7. Germline lookup yields CDR1 SGHNT and CDR2 YYREEE (reference sequence). CDR3 loop: CASSLKGQGNDYEQYF. The CDR3 DNA follows: TGTGCCAGCAGCTTGAAGGGACAGGGGAACGACTACGAGCAGTACTTC.

V is TRBV28 and J is TRBJ2-1; no clear D gene. The V end lost 7 bases, the J end lost 6 bases, and 19 bases lay between the germline ends. This CDR3 is 15 amino acids long. Germline CDR1 and CDR2: MDHEN and SYDVKM. The CDR3 spells CASNLRSGMVNEQFF. The CDR3 bases are TGTGCCAGCAACCTGCGATCTGGCATGGTCAATGAGCAGTTCTTC. The entire variable domain, with the rest obtained from reference TRBV28 and TRBJ2-1, is as follows: DVKVTQSSRYLVKRTGEKVFLECVQDMDHENMFWYRQDPGLGLRLIYFSYDVKMKEKGDIPEGYSVSREKKERFSLILESASTNQTSMYLCASNLRSGMVNEQFFGPGTRLTVL.

J is TRBJ1-4 and V is TRBV30; D gene ambiguous. This CDR3 is 17 amino acids long. Germline assignment: CDR1 GTSNPN and CDR2 SVGIG (reference sequence). The V end was cut by 0 bases, the J end by 0 bases, with 14 bases between. CDR3 loop: CAWSVVFPRTTNEKLFF. The CDR3, as DNA: TGTGCCTGGAGTGTAGTTTTCCCCCGGACAACTAATGAAAAACTGTTTTTT. Full variable domain (rest looked up from reference TRBV30 and TRBJ1-4): SQTIHQWPATLVQPVGSPLSLECTVEGTSNPNLYWYRQAAGRGLQLLFYSVGIGQISSEVPQNLSASRPQDRQFILSSKKLLLSDSGFYLCAWSVVFPRTTNEKLFFGSGTQLSVL.

The V and J genes are TRBV10-1 and TRBJ2-5, with 7 nucleotides matching TRBD2. The length of the CDR3 is 17 residues. Germline V lookup: CDR1 WNHNN, CDR2 SYGVQD (reference sequence). The junction had 13 bases not matched to a gene; V was cut back by 4 bases and J by 2 bases. The CDR3 nucleotides are TGCGCCAGCAGTGGGATCGGCGGGAGTTTGAGGCAAGAGACCCAGTACTTC. Protein sequence: CASSGIGGSLRQETQYF.

The chain joins TRBV19 to TRBJ1-2; D is possibly TRBD1 (5 bases). V dropped 1 base and J dropped 5 bases, with 14 bases sitting between them. This CDR3 contains 15 residues. Germline CDR1 LNHDA, CDR2 SQIVND (reference sequence). This CDR3 reads CASSIGTIPDYGYTF. DNA for the CDR3: TGTGCCAGTAGTATAGGGACAATCCCGGATTATGGCTACACCTTC.

This chain joins TRBV4-3 and TRBJ2-2, with D unclear. The CDR3 has 13 amino acids. Trimming left V 2 bases short and J 4 bases short, with 5 bases between. Germline-derived CDR1 and CDR2 are LGHNA and YSLEER. CDR3 in amino acids: CASSQFPTGELFF. Here the CDR3 DNA reads TGCGCCAGCAGCCAATTCCCCACCGGGGAGCTGTTTTTT.

V and J are TRBV28 and TRBJ1-1; possible D gene TRBD1, 5 bases. The CDR3 consists of 14 residues. Germline V CDR1 and CDR2: MDHEN, SYDVKM. V was pared by 6 bases and J by 2 bases, with 13 bases between. The CDR3 loop reads CASRIPQGNTEAFF. The CDR3 nucleotides are TGTGCCAGCAGGATACCCCAGGGAAACACTGAAGCTTTCTTT.

The DNA for the CDR3 is TGTGCCAGCAGTTTATGGGGGAGTACTGAAGCTTTCTTT. This gives the protein CASSLWGSTEAFF. J is TRBJ1-1 and V is TRBV28; D ambiguous. Between the trimmed V and J ends, which lost 0 bases and 5 bases, there was a span of 7 bases. The CDR3 spans 13 residues. Germline-derived CDR1 and CDR2 are MDHEN and SYDVKM.

The CDR3 nucleotides are TGTGCCAGCAGTTTAATCGGGGAGCTGTTTTTT. Translation: CASSLIGELFF. The chain carries TRBV28 and TRBJ2-2; D ambiguous. V was trimmed by 2 bases and J by 7 bases, leaving 2 bases between them. Germline-derived CDR1 and CDR2 are MDHEN and SYDVKM. The CDR3 covers 11 residues.

The chain links TRBV9 to TRBJ2-3, with TRBD1 matching 7 bases. The J segment lost 14 bases and the V segment lost 3 bases, leaving 3 bases of the junction unmatched. The CDR3 runs to 10 residues. Per the germline V gene, CDR1 is SGDLS and CDR2 is YYNGEE. CDR3 loop: CASSGDRRYF. DNA for the CDR3: TGTGCCAGCAGCGGGGACAGAAGGTATTTT.

The chain recombines TRBV4-1 with TRBJ2-7; TRBD1 agrees at 9 bases. The CDR3 contains 17 residues. Germline CDR1 is MGHRA and CDR2 is YSYEKL. V shed 3 bases and J 1 base; nucleotides not matched to a gene: 10. The chain's CDR3 is CASSQDLSGTGSYEQYF. CDR3 sequence (DNA): TGCGCCAGCAGCCAGGATCTTTCCGGGACAGGGTCCTACGAGCAGTACTTC.

The chain links TRBV18 to TRBJ2-1, with unresolved D. V was pared by 1 base and J by 7 bases, with 8 bases between. The germline CDR1 and CDR2 sequences are KGHSH and LQKENI. This CDR3 is built from 13 residues. The CDR3 loop reads CASSPRGDNEQFF. In nucleotides, the CDR3 is TGTGCCAGCTCACCACGAGGTGATAATGAGCAGTTCTTC.

This clone was found a few times. The chain recombines TRBV19 with TRBJ2-1; TRBD2 might be the D (6 bases). The CDR3 length is 14 residues. V lost 8 bases and J 9 bases, leaving 20 bases between the germline ends. From germline, CDR1 is LNHDA and CDR2 SQIVND (reference sequence). DNA for the CDR3: TGTGCCAGTGCTTCGGGGGAACCTTCTGGTGAGCAGTTCTTC. The encoded protein is CASASGEPSGEQFF. Using reference TRBV19 and TRBJ2-1 for the parts outside the CDR3, the full variable domain is DGGITQSPKYLFRKEGQNVTLSCEQNLNHDAMYWYRQDPGQGLRLIYYSQIVNDFQKGDIAEGYSVSREKKESFPLTVTSAQKNPTAFYLCASASGEPSGEQFFGPGTRLTVL.

This chain uses TRBV24-1 with TRBJ2-2; D not resolved. Per germline, CDR1 KGHDR and CDR2 SFDVKD. The CDR3 is 11 residues long. With 9 bases removed from V and 6 bases from J, the gap between germline ends came to 7 bases. CDR3 sequence (DNA): TGTGCCACCTCCGACGCCGGGGAGCTGTTTTTT. Translating it yields CATSDAGELFF.